This TCR beta chain was captured in a study of tumor and adjacent non-tumor tissue in lung cancer listed by TCRdb under 2018. About the study as a whole: Of the cohort, 12 patients had adenocarcinoma, 2 had squamous cell carcinoma and 1 had small cell lung cancer. The approximately 15 patients were aged roughly 30 to 80 years, included around 10 men and 5 women, and had TNM stage I to III disease. Sequencing produced around 130,000,000 productive TCRbeta reads in total, an average of approximately 4.1 million reads per sample. Bulk TCRbeta repertoires were compared between lung tumor tissue and matched distant non-tumor lung tissue obtained from roughly 16 lung cancer patients. TCRbeta CDR3 sequencing was performed on fewer than 35 paired specimens, with one tumor sample and one normal lung sample collected per patient. The paper's findings and limits, for the study overall: In normal lung, the top 100 clones accounted for a significantly larger cumulative share of the repertoire than in tumor tissue. Peripheral blood was not sequenced, so blood TCRbeta repertoires in these lung cancer patients were not examined. The methods do not name the sequencing platform or mention unique molecular identifiers. Significantly higher TCR diversity (inverse Simpson) was observed in tumor tissue than in normal lung tissue (around 450 vs 160, P = 0.0075, Mann-Whitney U test). TCR diversity was significantly higher in younger patients, and higher tumor TCR diversity was associated with shorter overall and disease-free survival. Only approximately 16 patients were included in the cohort, and the need for larger samples and more detailed clinical data was noted by the authors.

RNA was isolated from bulk, unsorted tissue, and RNA quality was assessed with a NanoDrop ND-1000 and an Agilent 2100. Distant non-tumor tissue taken more than 3 cm from the tumor edge was used as the normal lung sample. The donors were newly diagnosed lung cancer patients admitted for thoracic surgery in China from August to November 2014 who had not received prior chemotherapy. Patients with previous radiotherapy or chemotherapy, or with another concurrent cancer, were excluded from the study. Pieces of surgical tissue measuring roughly 1-2.2 cm3 were kept in RNAlater solution and held at -80 degrees C until needed. Libraries were constructed by multiplex PCR. TCRdb names Illumina HiSeq 2500 as the instrument used. Following protocols modified from ARM-PCR, the researchers constructed TCRbeta libraries through three rounds of nested PCR with primers (Table S4). PCR products of 200-500 bp were gel-excised and purified with the QIAquick gel extraction kit before sequencing. On the authors' methods: Reads were cleaned using Trimmomatic, were merged into complete CDR3 sequences using FLASH, and were assigned to V(D)J germline segments using MiTCR. Clonal diversity was calculated as the inverse Simpson's index using VDJtools. In-frame sequences lacking a premature stop codon were counted as productive reads. The public reads were reprocessed in TCRdb via fastp at Q25 and MiXCR, keeping in-frame beta chains. Entries that share a CDR3 protein sequence are merged under the most common genes and DNA. What appears here as the V and J calls and clone size reflects TCRdb's work, not the paper's. A total of some 100,000 distinct CDR3 sequences appear in this sample, 50% to 70% of them only once. The ten largest clonotypes hold roughly 19% of the sample.

V is reduced by 1 base and J by 7 bases, leaving a spacing of 13 bases between them. Measured from the cysteine to the phenylalanine, the CDR3 is 14 residues long. Here the CDR3 DNA is all that survives: 42 bases in frame from base 1. From the germline V gene (reference sequence), CDR1 is DFQATT and CDR2 is SNEGSKA. With respect to this clonotype: This receptor's antigen is unknown. No base quality information exists; no much larger clone differs at one position.

The TCR was taken from a man aged 25 to 40 with non-small cell lung cancer. The rearranged chain carries TRBV20-1 and TRBJ2-2; no confident D gene assignment can be made. Sequenced sample: distant non-tumor lung tissue. The bases are TGCAGTGCTAGAGCAAGGGCGCTCTACGGGGAGCTGTTTTTT. This sequence encodes CSARARALYGELFF.